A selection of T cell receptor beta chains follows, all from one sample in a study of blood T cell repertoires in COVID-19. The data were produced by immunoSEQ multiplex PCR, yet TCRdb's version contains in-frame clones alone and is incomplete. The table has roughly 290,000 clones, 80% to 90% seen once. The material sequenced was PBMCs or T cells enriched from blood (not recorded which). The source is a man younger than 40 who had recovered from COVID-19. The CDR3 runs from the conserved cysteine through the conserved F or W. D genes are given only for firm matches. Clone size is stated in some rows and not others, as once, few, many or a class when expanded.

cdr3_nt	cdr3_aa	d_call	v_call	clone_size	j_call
TGTGCCAGCAGGCCTGGCGGGGGTCTGCCGGACACCATATATTTT	CASRPGGGLPDTIYF	-	TRBV9	-	TRBJ1-3
TGTGCCACCAGCAGAGATAAAGACAGGGGGCGTGGGGTTCGCTACACCTTC	CATSRDKDRGRGVRYTF	TRBD1	TRBV15	few	TRBJ1-2
TGTGCCAGCAGCCAAGGGACAGCTAATGAAAAACTGTTTTTT	CASSQGTANEKLFF	-	TRBV4-2	-	TRBJ1-4
TGTGCCAGCAGCGCGGACACTTATCAGCCCCAGCATTTT	CASSADTYQPQHF	-	TRBV9	-	TRBJ1-5
TGTGCCAGCAGGAGGGGGAGGGGATCTGATGCAGATACGCAGTATTTT	CASRRGRGSDADTQYF	-	TRBV2	-	TRBJ2-3
TGTGCCAGCAGCCATGGGACTAGCGGGGAGGTGGAGACCCAGTACTTC	CASSHGTSGEVETQYF	TRBD2	TRBV3-1/TRBV3-2	few	TRBJ2-5
TGTGCCAGCAGTTCCCGGGACAGGGACACCGGGGAGCTGTTTTTT	CASSSRDRDTGELFF	TRBD1	TRBV6-5	-	TRBJ2-2
TGTGCCAGCTCACCGCGGGGCGATACGCAGTATTTT	CASSPRGDTQYF	-	TRBV18	-	TRBJ2-3
TGTGCCAGTAACTATAGAGAGTATAGCAATCAGCCCCAGCATTTT	CASNYREYSNQPQHF	-	TRBV19	few	TRBJ1-5
TGTGCCAGCAGCTTGCCCGGGGGGGGCGGGAAAGATACGCAGTATTTT	CASSLPGGGGKDTQYF	TRBD2	TRBV5-4	few	TRBJ2-3
TGTGCCAGTAGTCCCACGGACAGCTCCTACGAGCAGTACTTC	CASSPTDSSYEQYF	-	TRBV19	-	TRBJ2-7
TGTGCCAGCAGCCCCACGGGACTGGAACGCACAGATACGCAGTATTTT	CASSPTGLERTDTQYF	-	TRBV7-2	-	TRBJ2-3
TGTGCCAGCACCTGGACAGGCGCCACTGAAGCTTTCTTT	CASTWTGATEAFF	TRBD1	TRBV5-6	-	TRBJ1-1
TGTGCCAGCAGTTTAAAAATTCCCCTAGCCGGGCAGAGTAAAAGTTCACCCCTCCACTTT	CASSLKIPLAGQSKSSPLHF	-	TRBV27	-	TRBJ1-6
TGTGCCAGCAGCCTGAGACCGGGGGACACTGAAGCTTTCTTT	CASSLRPGDTEAFF	-	TRBV7-2	-	TRBJ1-1
TGTGCCAGCAGCCAAGTTGGTAGTTCATACTATGGCTACACCTTC	CASSQVGSSYYGYTF	-	TRBV3-1/TRBV3-2	-	TRBJ1-2
TGTGCCAGCAGCATTGATCCGGGACAGCTCATGTACGAGCAGTACTTC	CASSIDPGQLMYEQYF	TRBD1	TRBV3-1/TRBV3-2	-	TRBJ2-7
TGTGCCAGCAGCAAAGTGCGGCCGGGACTACTCTCCTACGAGCAGTACTTC	CASSKVRPGLLSYEQYF	-	TRBV21-1	-	TRBJ2-7
TGTGCCAGCAGCCAAAACAGGGGGGACTATGGCTACACCTTC	CASSQNRGDYGYTF	TRBD1	TRBV3-1/TRBV3-2	-	TRBJ1-2
TGTGCCAGCAGCCAACCGGGACAGGGGGGATCTGGGGCCAACGTCCTGACTTTC	CASSQPGQGGSGANVLTF	TRBD1	TRBV4-2	-	TRBJ2-6
TGTGCCAGCAGCTGGGAGACTAACACTGAAGCTTTCTTT	CASSWETNTEAFF	-	TRBV5-6	-	TRBJ1-1
TGTGCCAGCTCACGCGAGACAGGGCTTGGGGAGACCCAGTACTTC	CASSRETGLGETQYF	TRBD1	TRBV18	-	TRBJ2-5
TGCGCCAGCAGCCAAGCAGGTTGGGTCCCACATGGCTACACCTTC	CASSQAGWVPHGYTF	-	TRBV4-3	-	TRBJ1-2
TGTGCCAGCAGCGTAGAAATCAGGGCCACAAAAGCTTTCTTT	CASSVEIRATKAFF	-	TRBV9	-	TRBJ1-1
TGTGCCAGCAGCACGACAGGGAATTACAATGAGCAGTTCTTC	CASSTTGNYNEQFF	TRBD1	TRBV5-4	-	TRBJ2-1
TGCAGCGTTACCGAACAGGGGTGGGCGAATATAGCCAAAAACATTCAGTACTTC	CSVTEQGWANIAKNIQYF	TRBD1	TRBV29-1	-	TRBJ2-4
TGTGCCAGCAGCTTGGGGACAGGGGGCTTTGGTGAAAAACTGTTTTTT	CASSLGTGGFGEKLFF	TRBD1	TRBV11-2	-	TRBJ1-4
TGCGCCAGCAGCCCCGGACAGGGCCAAGAGACCCAGTACTTC	CASSPGQGQETQYF	TRBD1	TRBV5-1	-	TRBJ2-5
TGCGCCAGCAGCTTTGGGCACTCCGACTCCTACGAGCAGTACTTC	CASSFGHSDSYEQYF	-	TRBV5-1	-	TRBJ2-7
TGTGCCAGCAGTGAACGGAGCGGGGGGGTCTACGAGCAGTACTTC	CASSERSGGVYEQYF	TRBD2	TRBV6-1	-	TRBJ2-7
TGCGCCAGCAGCCCCCAGGGTCGGACGGGGGTAGGGCACACCGGGGAGCTGTTTTTT	CASSPQGRTGVGHTGELFF	-	TRBV5-1	-	TRBJ2-2
TGTGCCAGCAGCCAAAGACAGGGCGAGAACACTGAAGCTTTCTTT	CASSQRQGENTEAFF	TRBD1	TRBV4-2	-	TRBJ1-1
TGCGCCAGCAGCCCGGACAGGGGTTATGGCTACACCTTC	CASSPDRGYGYTF	TRBD1	TRBV5-1	-	TRBJ1-2
TGTGCCAGCAGTTTATTTAAGGCCATGACAGGGGCTAGCACAGATACGCAGTATTTT	CASSLFKAMTGASTDTQYF	TRBD1	TRBV27	-	TRBJ2-3
TGTGCCACCAGTGATCCTTTAGCGGGTCCCTACAATGAGCAGTTCTTC	CATSDPLAGPYNEQFF	TRBD2	TRBV24-1	few	TRBJ2-1
TGTGCCACCAGTGATTTCCCAGCGGGCCTAGAAGAGACCCAGTACTTC	CATSDFPAGLEETQYF	-	TRBV24-1	-	TRBJ2-5
TGTGCCAGCAGGCTACCGGGGAGTAACTATGGCTACACCTTC	CASRLPGSNYGYTF	-	TRBV6-5	-	TRBJ1-2
TGCGCCAGCAGCCGGGGACAGGGGGCGGGATTGAACACTGAAGCTTTCTTT	CASSRGQGAGLNTEAFF	TRBD1	TRBV4-1	-	TRBJ1-1
TGCGCCAGCAGTCCCGGGACTAGCGGGGGGAGGAATGAGCAGTTCTTC	CASSPGTSGGRNEQFF	TRBD2	TRBV5-1	-	TRBJ2-1
TGTGCCAGTAGTATTGGGGGCTCAGACTACGAGCAGTACTTC	CASSIGGSDYEQYF	-	TRBV19	-	TRBJ2-7